The clone carrying this T cell receptor (beta chain) was detected ten times or more. This specimen belongs to a study of Graves' ophthalmopathy and Graves' hyperthyroidism. About the research overall: The study drew peripheral blood at initial diagnosis, before any treatment.

Trimming left V 5 bases short and J 5 bases short, with 24 bases between. Germline CDR1 is SNHLY and CDR2 is FYNNEI. The CDR3 length is 17 residues. TCR beta CDR3 regions were amplified from RNA transcripts. The library came from an HTBI-primed first-round RT-PCR and a second-round multiplex PCR. TCRdb redid the calling of the multiplex PCR reads with MiXCR, one entry per CDR3 protein. Of over 500,000 distinct CDR3 sequences listed, 22% are singletons. Material: peripheral blood. The V call is TRBV2, the J call TRBJ1-1; D is possibly TRBD1 (6 bases). The clonotype comes from a woman younger than 35 with stable Graves' hyperthyroidism. Some clones in this sample may be carry-over from other donors' samples. The CDR3 protein is CASSPFLDPQGRTEAFF. As DNA, the CDR3 is TGTGCCAGCAGTCCCTTTCTCGACCCCCAGGGGAGGACTGAAGCTTTCTTT.